The T cell receptor (beta chain) described here comes from a study of blood T cell repertoires in COVID-19. Here immunoSEQ multiplex PCR was the method, and the copy in TCRdb shows in-frame clones only, minus some. The data contain under 65,000 clones, roughly 87% of them singletons. V lost 6 bases and J lost 1, with 11 bases in between. The CDR3 has 13 residues. Germline V gene sequence: CDR1 SGHNT, CDR2 YYREEE (reference sequence). A few counts support this clone. This sequence originates from a woman aged 55 to 70 with acute or convalescent COVID-19. The chain is built from TRBV5-4 and TRBJ2-7, with D unresolved. The sample consisted of peripheral blood. The chain's CDR3 is CASNDGGSYEQYF. The CDR3 coding sequence is TGTGCCAGCAACGACGGCGGTTCCTACGAGCAGTACTTC.